The entry below describes one T cell receptor (beta chain). This clone was observed a single time. Its target antigen remains unknown. No much larger clone exists at a distance of one base, and base qualities are not known. For this chain, trimming is 8 bases at the V end and 1 base at the J end, and the number of junction bases without a gene match is 8. The CDR3, from cysteine to phenylalanine, totals 16 residues. CDR3 DNA only is kept here, 48 bases in frame from base 1. According to the germline V gene (reference sequence), CDR1 reads MNHNY and CDR2 reads SVGAGI. This sample was included in a study of blood T cell repertoires in COVID-19 (dated by TCRdb to the early 2020s). About the full investigation: The collaborator samples originated in the United States, Italy and Spain and spanned the acute and convalescent phases of COVID-19. The prospective study material was composed of cDNA or gDNA derived from T cells, B-cell-depleted T cells, or PBMCs. Subjects who had been exposed to COVID-19, were actively infected with it, or had recovered from it provided the deeply sampled blood TCRbeta repertoires that made up the dataset. The repertoires were made available in a free public database intended to serve as a resource for research on the immune response to SARS-CoV-2. Samples came from the ongoing ImmuneRACE study (first 160 participants) plus 1,254 subjects from 6 global collaborators. Sample metadata almost always included a de-identified subject ID, COVID-19 status, age in years and sex. Where HLA class I and class II types were available, the types were taken from metadata supplied by the sample provider, not from assay-based typing. The paper as a whole reports these results and caveats: How much clinical and demographic metadata was included differed by source and by participant, and the metadata was provided uncurated.

TCRbeta CDR3 regions were amplified from genomic DNA by means of the immunoSEQ Assay, a bias-controlled multiplex PCR. The paper's processing steps were these. Within the assay, amplification of reference gene primers was used to estimate how many nucleated cells each sample contained. To quantify the absolute abundance of each unique TCRbeta CDR3 rearrangement, sequence reads were collapsed and filtered. For each sample, productive Simpson clonality was calculated as the square root of Simpson's diversity index across productive rearrangements. Drawn from immuneACCESS, this table holds only the in-frame rearrangements with V and J called that TCRdb kept. Clones are partly lost; checked studies trace under half to an unresolved V gene and leave the rest unexplained. That table is the source of V, J and clone size, and D and trimming were worked out from the DNA. Within this sample are 150,000 to 200,000 clones, with about 87% of them counted one time only. Of the sample, 3.5% to 4.5% falls within the top ten clones.

Whole blood was collected in K2EDTA tubes by collaborating institutions according to the institutions' own protocols. For TCRbeta analysis, collaborator samples were shipped as frozen whole blood, as isolated PBMCs, or as DNA extracted from either sample type. What was sequenced was peripheral blood. The chain employs TRBV6-6 and TRBJ2-1; 10 nucleotides in the junction match TRBD2. The source of this sequence is a woman aged 25 to 39 with acute or convalescent COVID-19. The CDR3: CASGLAGVGSYNEQFF. The DNA reads as follows: TGTGCCAGCGGGCTAGCGGGAGTGGGGTCCTACAATGAGCAGTTCTTC.